This T cell receptor beta chain was sequenced for a study of blood T cell repertoires in COVID-19. About the research overall: COVID-19 samples collected from the United States, Italy and Spain covered acute and convalescent phases.

Authors' processing steps: Counts of nucleated cells, estimated from reference gene primer amplification, were obtained. Profiling relied on immunoSEQ multiplex PCR, and the TCRdb table lists in-frame clones only, not all of them. That table is the source of V, J and clone size, and D and trimming were worked out from the DNA. The table records 110,000 or so clones, roughly 91% of them present only once. The length of the CDR3 is 14 residues. The germline V and J ends were trimmed by 2 bases and 1 base, with 8 bases remaining between them. Looked up from germline, CDR1 is MNHEY and CDR2 is SVGAGI. The sample comprised peripheral blood. This sequence was found in a human donor with acute or convalescent COVID-19. The donor label of this sample is uncertain. The chain is built from TRBV6-5 and TRBJ1-1, with D uncertain. For the CDR3, the DNA is TGTGCCAGCAGTTACGCGTCGGGGAACACTGAAGCTTTCTTT. Its protein is CASSYASGNTEAFF.